These 20 T cell receptor beta chains came from one sample sequenced in a study of regulatory dendritic cells for organ transplantation. Sorted T cells were CFSE-labeled and cultured 4 to 5 days with allogeneic regulatory or mature dendritic cells at 1:10. Only in-frame clones appear in the TCRdb table, and some are missing; sequencing was by immunoSEQ multiplex PCR. Of around 19,000 clones listed, approximately 80% are singletons. These receptors' targets are unknown. Sequences were obtained from memory CD4+ T cells from blood cultured with regulatory dendritic cells. Regarding subset: CD45RO+ memory T cells. All receptors derive from a human donor in good health.

The chain uses TRBV10-3 and TRBJ1-1; tentatively, D is TRBD1 (5 bases). The CDR3 is 13 amino acids. The V and J ends lost 3 bases and 3 bases respectively, with 8 bases between them. The germline V gene has CDR1 ENHRY and CDR2 SYGVKD. CDR3: CAISDRGYTEAFF. The CDR3 nucleotides read TGTGCCATCAGTGATAGGGGCTACACTGAAGCTTTCTTT.

The rearrangement links TRBV28 to TRBJ1-2; D is uncertain. Germline lookup yields CDR1 MDHEN and CDR2 SYDVKM. CDR3 length: 17 residues. The V end was cut by 8 bases, the J end by 6 bases, with 28 bases between. This chain's CDR3 is CASQFPSRMVAWDGYTF. Here the CDR3 DNA reads TGTGCCAGCCAGTTTCCAAGTCGGATGGTGGCTTGGGATGGCTACACCTTC.

J is TRBJ2-1 and V is TRBV9; tentatively, D is TRBD2 (6 bases). Trimming shortened V by 0 bases and J by 9 bases, and 16 bases separated the two germline ends. The CDR3 extends over 15 amino acids. Germline CDR1 SGDLS, CDR2 YYNGEE. The chain's CDR3 is CASSVGPGVTGEQFF. For the CDR3, the DNA is TGTGCCAGCAGCGTAGGCCCGGGAGTCACAGGTGAGCAGTTCTTC. The variable domain in full, completed from reference TRBV9 and TRBJ2-1, reads DSGVTQTPKHLITATGQRVTLRCSPRSGDLSVYWYQQSLDQGLQFLIQYYNGEERAKGNILERFSAQQFPDLHSELNLSSLELGDSALYFCASSVGPGVTGEQFFGPGTRLTVL.

This clone was seen only a few times. The chain uses TRBV21-1 and TRBJ2-7; TRBD1 reflects the table's D call only, with no check against the DNA. TRBV21-1 is an annotated pseudogene. This CDR3 has 16 residues. This CDR3 reads CASSRLQGACSYEQYF. The CDR3 bases are TGTGCCAGCAGCAGACTACAGGGGGCATGTTCCTACGAGCAGTACTTC.

The chain is built from TRBV5-4 and TRBJ2-5; 7 nucleotides align to TRBD2. Germline CDR1 is SGHNT and CDR2 is YYREEE (reference sequence). V was pared by 0 bases and J by 4 bases, with 3 bases of the junction left unmatched. This CDR3 has 14 amino acids. The CDR3 nucleotides are TGTGCCAGCAGCTTGGAAGCGGGGCCAGAGACCCAGTACTTC. Its translation is CASSLEAGPETQYF.

The gene calls are TRBV1 and TRBJ2-1; TRBD2 is the table's D call, not checked against the DNA. TRBV1 is a known pseudogene. This CDR3 contains 15 residues. The chain's CDR3 is CTSSQTGSHYNEQFF. DNA of the CDR3: TGCACCAGCAGCCAAACCGGGAGCCACTACAATGAGCAGTTCTTC.

The rearrangement links TRBV18 to TRBJ2-7; D remains unclear. V gave up 0 bases and J gave up 1 base, with 4 bases separating them. Germline lookup yields CDR1 KGHSH and CDR2 LQKENI. The CDR3 length is 13 residues. DNA of the CDR3: TGTGCCAGCTCACCACCGGGGTCCTACGAGCAGTACTTC. Translating it yields CASSPPGSYEQYF.

The chain employs TRBV28 and TRBJ2-3; D ambiguous. Looked up from germline, CDR1 is MDHEN and CDR2 is SYDVKM. Trimming removed 5 bases at V and 0 bases at J, with 12 bases between. The CDR3 contains 15 residues. CDR3 sequence: CASSPPTKSTDTQYF. For the CDR3, the DNA is TGTGCCAGCAGTCCCCCCACTAAAAGCACAGATACGCAGTATTTT.

The genes are TRBV27 and TRBJ2-3; 16 bases line up with TRBD2. Germline V gives CDR1 MNHEY, CDR2 SMNVEV (reference sequence). Trimming removed 7 bases from V and 4 bases from J; junction bases left unmatched: 14. The CDR3 loop spans 19 amino acids. The CDR3 bases are TGTGCCAGCACCGGGACTAGCGGGGGGGCCGGGTACCGTCCAGATACGCAGTATTTT. Translation gives CASTGTSGGAGYRPDTQYF.

The V gene is TRBV7-8, the J gene TRBJ2-3; D gene uncertain. This CDR3 comprises 14 residues. Trimming shortened V by 5 bases and J by 2 bases, and 11 bases separated the two germline ends. CDR1 and CDR2 from the germline V gene are SGHVS and FQNEAQ. CDR3 DNA sequence: TGTGCCAGCAGCGCCATCCGGAACACAGATACGCAGTATTTT. Translating gives CASSAIRNTDTQYF.

The rearrangement joins TRBV10-3 to TRBJ2-5, with D perhaps matching TRBD2 (7 bases). This CDR3 comprises 14 residues. Trimming removed 10 bases from V and 4 bases from J, with 19 bases in between. Germline assignment: CDR1 ENHRY and CDR2 SYGVKD. DNA for the CDR3: TGTGCCACCAAGGTCGGGGGGCGCGGAGAGACCCAGTACTTC. This gives the protein CATKVGGRGETQYF.

The rearrangement links TRBV28 to TRBJ2-3, with 7 bases lining up with TRBD1. This CDR3 has 16 amino acids. Germline CDR1 MDHEN, CDR2 SYDVKM. The junction had 9 bases not matched to a gene; V was cut back by 5 bases and J by 1 base. The CDR3 is CASSPFGTEGTDTQYF. DNA of the CDR3: TGTGCCAGCAGTCCATTCGGGACAGAGGGCACAGATACGCAGTATTTT.

V is TRBV5-1 and J is TRBJ2-7, with D perhaps matching TRBD1 (6 bases). This CDR3 region has 13 residues. Germline V gives CDR1 SGHRS, CDR2 YFSETQ. V lost 4 bases and J 2 bases, leaving 10 bases between the germline ends. For the CDR3, the DNA is TGCGCCAGCAGCATGGACAGTCCCTACGAGCAGTACTTC. Translating it yields CASSMDSPYEQYF.

The chain couples TRBV7-2 to TRBJ2-1, with 9 bases that match TRBD2. CDR3 size: 15 residues. V gave up 1 base and J gave up 6 bases; unmatched junction bases: 4. Germline V gene lookup returns CDR1 SGHTA and CDR2 FQGNSA. The CDR3 loop reads CASSLDTSGFNEQFF. CDR3 nucleotide sequence: TGTGCCAGCAGCTTAGATACTAGCGGGTTCAATGAGCAGTTCTTC.

This clone is a singleton in its sample. The chain combines TRBV5-4 with TRBJ2-3, with 8 bases matching TRBD2. The V segment lost 4 bases and the J segment 1 base; nucleotides outside the gene matches: 5. Germline V CDR1 and CDR2: SGHNT, YYREEE (reference sequence). CDR3 length: 15 amino acids. The CDR3 coding sequence is TGTGCCAGCAGCCCGGCGGGGGGACGCACAGATACGCAGTATTTT. It is translated as CASSPAGGRTDTQYF. The whole variable domain, remainder taken from reference TRBV5-4 and TRBJ2-3, is ETGVTQSPTHLIKTRGQQVTLRCSSQSGHNTVSWYQQALGQGPQFIFQYYREEENGRGNFPPRFSGLQFPNYSSELNVNALELDDSALYLCASSPAGGRTDTQYFGPGTRLTVL.

The rearrangement joins TRBV29-1 to TRBJ2-5; unclear D gene. The DNA end favors TRBJ2-7, so the J call may be wrong. CDR1 is SQVTM and CDR2 is ANQGSEA in the germline V gene. This CDR3 region has 11 residues. The CDR3 DNA is TGCAGCGTCAGCTATCCCTACGAGCAGTACTTC. Translating it yields CSVSYPYEQYF.

The rearrangement uses TRBV30 and TRBJ2-7; TRBD2 matches 9 bases. V shed 3 bases, J shed 2 bases, and the junction held 2 bases outside the gene matches. This CDR3 spans 13 amino acids. Germline V gene data show CDR1 as GTSNPN and CDR2 as SVGIG (reference sequence). The CDR3, as DNA: TGTGCCTGGAGGGCGGGAGGGGCCTACGAGCAGTACTTC. Protein product: CAWRAGGAYEQYF.

The chain uses TRBV7-2 and TRBJ2-5, with TRBD1 matching over 8 bases. CDR3 length equals 14 residues. V lost 5 bases, J lost 5 bases, and 7 bases stayed unmatched. The germline gives CDR1 SGHTA, CDR2 FQGNSA. CDR3 loop: CASSAQGALETQYF. Written as DNA, the CDR3 is TGTGCCAGCAGCGCCCAGGGGGCGCTGGAGACCCAGTACTTC.

The rearrangement joins TRBV7-8 to TRBJ2-1, with 7 bases identical to TRBD1. Germline values: CDR1 SGHVS, CDR2 FQNEAQ. This CDR3 spans 14 amino acids. V gave up 3 bases and J gave up 4 bases; unmatched junction bases: 3. CDR3 DNA: TGTGCCAGCAGCTTCCGGGACAGATACAATGAGCAGTTCTTC. Translated: CASSFRDRYNEQFF.

In its sample, this clone was seen once. This chain connects TRBV2 to TRBJ1-5; D is perhaps TRBD1 (5 bases). Germline V CDR1 and CDR2: SNHLY, FYNNEI. V was shortened by 6 bases and J by 7 bases, with 22 bases between the two germline ends. CDR3 length equals 16 residues. CDR3 residues: CASRDRGGEFGQPQHF. CDR3 coding DNA: TGTGCCAGCAGGGACCGGGGCGGGGAGTTCGGGCAGCCCCAGCATTTT. The entire variable domain, with the rest obtained from reference TRBV2 and TRBJ1-5, is as follows: EPEVTQTPSHQVTQMGQEVILRCVPISNHLYFYWYRQILGQKVEFLVSFYNNEISEKSEIFDDQFSVERPDGSNFTLKIRSTKLEDSAMYFCASRDRGGEFGQPQHFGDGTRLSIL.